A single sample is the source of the 20 T cell receptor beta chains below, sequenced in a study of cytomegalovirus exposure and HLA in healthy donors. Primers: 60 Vbeta forward and 13 Jbeta reverse. TCRdb keeps only in-frame clones here, not all; method: immunoSEQ multiplex PCR. This sample contains more than 40,000 clones. Sequenced material: PBMCs. The receptors originated from a woman aged 40 to 49 in good health and CMV-seronegative.

This sequence joins TRBV29-1 and TRBJ2-6, with a possible D match to TRBD1 (6 bases). The germline gives CDR1 SQVTM, CDR2 ANQGSEA. Trimming took 6 bases from V and 1 from J, leaving 10 bases between them. The CDR3 is 14 residues long. CDR3 coding DNA: TGCAGCGTCAGGGGTGGATCTGGGGCCAACGTCCTGACTTTC. This gives the protein CSVRGGSGANVLTF.

As to this clone: One end of the junction does not line up with germline, which may come from a read error. This rearrangement joins TRBV5-1 to TRBJ2-5, with 8 bases fitting TRBD1. Germline loops: CDR1 SGHRS, CDR2 YFSETQ. CDR3 length: 14 residues. The CDR3 reads CASSPKTGVENQYF. The CDR3, as DNA: TGCGCCAGCAGCCCCAAGACAGGGGTTGAGAACCAGTACTTC.

V and J are TRBV10-3 and TRBJ1-1, with a possible D match to TRBD1 (5 bases). V lost 6 bases and J 8 bases, leaving 10 bases between the germline ends. The CDR3 contains 11 residues. The germline gives CDR1 ENHRY, CDR2 SYGVKD. As DNA, the CDR3 is TGTGCCATCAGCCCGGGGGTGGAAGCTTTCTTT. Translation: CAISPGVEAFF.

V and J are TRBV4-2 and TRBJ1-6; TRBD1 aligns across 8 bases. Trimming removed 7 bases from V and 4 bases from J; junction bases left unmatched: 15. The germline CDR1 and CDR2 sequences are LGHNA and YNFKEQ. The CDR3 consists of 18 residues. The CDR3 region has the DNA TGTGCCAGCACCCCACAGGGGGAACAGGTAAAGTATAATTCACCCCTCCACTTT. The encoded protein is CASTPQGEQVKYNSPLHF.

Notes on this clone: The junction departs from the called germline gene at one end, perhaps through a read error. J is TRBJ2-1 and V is TRBV7-9, with 9 positions matching TRBD2. The CDR3 length is 15 residues. Germline values: CDR1 SEHNR, CDR2 FQNEAQ (reference sequence). CDR3 loop: CAGSSLTSGRNEQFF. In DNA form, the CDR3 reads TGTGCCGGCAGCTCCTTGACCAGCGGGAGGAATGAGCAGTTCTTC.

This chain's CDR3 is CAISDWGREGYTF. For the CDR3, the DNA is TGTGCCATCAGTGATTGGGGGAGGGAGGGCTACACCTTC. V gene TRBV10-3 combines with J gene TRBJ1-2; D may be TRBD1 (5 bases). V lost 3 bases, J lost 8 bases, and 13 bases lay in between. CDR3 length: 13 residues. Germline V gene data show CDR1 as ENHRY and CDR2 as SYGVKD.

The rearrangement links TRBV5-1 to TRBJ2-7; perhaps TRBD1 as D (6 bases). This CDR3 contains 16 residues. CDR1 is SGHRS, CDR2 YFSETQ, per germline. The V and J ends lost 7 bases and 3 bases respectively, with 23 bases between them. CDR3 amino acids: CASSSLGALRFYEQYF. The CDR3 DNA reads as TGCGCCAGCTCAAGCTTGGGGGCTCTACGCTTCTACGAGCAGTACTTC.

The rearrangement links TRBV7-6 to TRBJ1-6, with D unclear. V dropped 0 bases and J dropped 10 bases, with 4 bases sitting between them. The CDR3 is 12 residues long. The V gene's germline CDR1 is SGHVS and CDR2 FNYEAQ. CDR3 sequence (DNA): TGTGCCAGCAGCTTAGCGGGCTCACCCCTCCACTTT. Translation: CASSLAGSPLHF.

The genes are TRBV11-2 and TRBJ2-7; the D is unclear. The V and J ends lost 5 bases and 4 bases respectively, with 9 bases between them. The CDR3 consists of 12 residues. Germline V gene sequence: CDR1 SGHAT, CDR2 FQNNGV. In DNA form, the CDR3 reads TGTGCCAGCAGCCCCCTACAGTACGAGCAGTACTTC. It is translated as CASSPLQYEQYF.

The gene calls are TRBV7-2 and TRBJ1-3; TRBD1 agrees at 9 bases. The germline V gene has CDR1 SGHTA and CDR2 FQGNSA. Trimming removed 3 bases from V and 0 bases from J; junction bases left unmatched: 3. The CDR3 runs to 16 residues. CDR3 residues: CASSLRQGVSGNTIYF. Written as DNA, the CDR3 is TGTGCCAGCAGCTTGAGACAGGGGGTCTCTGGAAACACCATATATTTT.

A note on this clone: One end of the junction varies from germline; a read error may be responsible. The V call is TRBV7-8, the J call TRBJ2-3; a weak D match, TRBD2 (7 bases). Looked up from germline, CDR1 is SGHVS and CDR2 is FQNEAQ. The length of the CDR3 is 16 residues. The CDR3 here is CASSLGGALRTDTQYF. The CDR3, as DNA: TGTGCCAGCAGCTTGGGGGGGGCCCTCCGCACGGATACGCAGTATTTT. The entire variable domain, with the rest obtained from reference TRBV7-8 and TRBJ2-3, is as follows: GAGVSQSPRYKVAKRGQDVALRCDPISGHVSLFWYQQALGQGPEFLTYFQNEAQLDKSGLPSDRFFAERPEGSVSTLKIQRTQQEDSAVYLCASSLGGALRTDTQYFGPGTRLTVL.

V is TRBV9 and J is TRBJ2-5; 7 positions match TRBD1. V shed 0 bases and J 5 bases; nucleotides not matched to a gene: 10. CDR3 length: 16 amino acids. Germline V gene lookup returns CDR1 SGDLS and CDR2 YYNGEE. In nucleotides, the CDR3 is TGTGCCAGCAGCGTAGGTGAAGGGGGCTTCAGGGAGACCCAGTACTTC. The encoded protein is CASSVGEGGFRETQYF.

The rearrangement uses TRBV19 and TRBJ2-1; no clear D. CDR3 size: 14 residues. V was cut by 5 bases and J by 8 bases, with 16 bases left in between. Germline CDR1 and CDR2: LNHDA and SQIVND (reference sequence). The CDR3 DNA follows: TGTGCCAGTAGTGTGCTTACGGAGTCTGATGAGCAGTTCTTC. This translates into CASSVLTESDEQFF.

This sequence joins TRBV4-1 and TRBJ2-7; D is perhaps TRBD2 (6 bases). This CDR3 has 16 amino acids. Germline CDR1 and CDR2: MGHRA and YSYEKL. V was pared by 1 base and J by 2 bases, with 15 bases between. The CDR3: CASSQVDMGLTYEQYF. The CDR3, as DNA: TGCGCCAGCAGCCAAGTTGACATGGGACTCACCTACGAGCAGTACTTC.

The chain has TRBV5-1 and TRBJ1-2; no firm D call. The germline V and J ends were trimmed by 0 bases and 4 bases, with 7 bases remaining between them. The CDR3 contains 13 residues. Germline CDR1 is SGHRS and CDR2 is YFSETQ. This chain's CDR3 is CASSLERRYGYTF. DNA for the CDR3: TGCGCCAGCAGCTTGGAGCGACGCTATGGCTACACCTTC.

Considering frequency, this clone is medium-sized (0.01 to 0.1%). This rearrangement joins TRBV19 to TRBJ2-2, with D unresolved. CDR3 size: 12 residues. CDR1 is LNHDA, CDR2 SQIVND, per germline (reference sequence). V lost 7 bases, J lost 8 bases, and 11 bases lay in between. CDR3 region: CASTPRAGELFF. In nucleotides, the CDR3 is TGTGCCAGTACCCCACGAGCAGGGGAGCTGTTTTTT. Full variable domain (missing parts from reference TRBV19 and TRBJ2-2): DGGITQSPKYLFRKEGQNVTLSCEQNLNHDAMYWYRQDPGQGLRLIYYSQIVNDFQKGDIAEGYSVSREKKESFPLTVTSAQKNPTAFYLCASTPRAGELFFGEGSRLTVL.

This chain joins TRBV6-5 and TRBJ2-5; a possible D gene is TRBD2 (5 bases). The V end lost 0 bases, the J end lost 5 bases, and 13 bases lay between the germline ends. CDR1 and CDR2 (germline): MNHEY, SVGAGI. This CDR3 region has 15 residues. In nucleotides, the CDR3 is TGTGCCAGCAGTTACTCCATTACCAGAGGGGAGACCCAGTACTTC. It is translated as CASSYSITRGETQYF.

This sequence joins TRBV30 and TRBJ2-5; TRBD2 might be the D (5 bases). Germline CDR1 is GTSNPN and CDR2 is SVGIG (reference sequence). CDR3 size: 15 residues. V was shortened by 0 bases and J by 3 bases, with 14 bases between the two germline ends. The CDR3 DNA reads TGTGCCTGGAGTGTACGAGGGAGAAGGGAAGAGACCCAGTACTTC. Protein sequence: CAWSVRGRREETQYF.

The genes are TRBV2 and TRBJ1-2, with 7 bases matching TRBD1. The CDR3 spans 14 residues. The V segment lost 1 base and the J segment 8 bases; nucleotides outside the gene matches: 7. Per germline, CDR1 SNHLY and CDR2 FYNNEI. The CDR3 DNA sequence: TGTGCCAGCAGTGAAGAGACAGGGCTGGGAGGCTACACCTTC. Translated, it gives CASSEETGLGGYTF.

The chain joins TRBV23-1 to TRBJ2-7; 8 bases fit TRBD1. TRBV23-1 is flagged as an ORF with uncertain function. V dropped 2 bases and J dropped 4; count of bases not matched to a gene: 7. This CDR3 is built from 15 residues. The CDR3: CASSQASGTGYEQYF. CDR3 in DNA: TGCGCCAGCAGTCAAGCATCCGGGACAGGATACGAGCAGTACTTC.